This T cell receptor beta chain was obtained from a study of shared clonotypes between healthy human individuals. Study-level information: The donor group consisted of two women and a few men, aged 18 to 49.

The CD4+ fraction was divided into a CD45RA+ naive subset and a CD45RA-negative memory subset. Comment on this clone: Its antigen is not identified. Other DNA sequences in this specimen translate into the identical CDR3.

Sequenced by immunoSEQ multiplex PCR; TCRdb stores in-frame clones only, minus some. The table records 740,000 or so clones, 55% to 85% of them present only once. With 0 bases removed from V and 0 bases from J, the gap between germline ends came to 7 bases. CDR3 size: 15 residues. Germline CDR1 and CDR2: SGDLS and YYNGEE. Study-wide points: Apart from blood, nothing was sampled; tissue repertoires likely differ.

The receptor comes from a woman aged 25 to 45 in good health. This chain connects TRBV9 to TRBJ1-3; no reliable D call. Sequenced material: memory CD4+ T cells sorted from blood. Sample subset: CD45RA-negative fraction. The CDR3, as DNA: TGTGCCAGCAGCGTAGCTTGGGGCTCTGGAAACACCATATATTTT. It codes for CASSVAWGSGNTIYF.